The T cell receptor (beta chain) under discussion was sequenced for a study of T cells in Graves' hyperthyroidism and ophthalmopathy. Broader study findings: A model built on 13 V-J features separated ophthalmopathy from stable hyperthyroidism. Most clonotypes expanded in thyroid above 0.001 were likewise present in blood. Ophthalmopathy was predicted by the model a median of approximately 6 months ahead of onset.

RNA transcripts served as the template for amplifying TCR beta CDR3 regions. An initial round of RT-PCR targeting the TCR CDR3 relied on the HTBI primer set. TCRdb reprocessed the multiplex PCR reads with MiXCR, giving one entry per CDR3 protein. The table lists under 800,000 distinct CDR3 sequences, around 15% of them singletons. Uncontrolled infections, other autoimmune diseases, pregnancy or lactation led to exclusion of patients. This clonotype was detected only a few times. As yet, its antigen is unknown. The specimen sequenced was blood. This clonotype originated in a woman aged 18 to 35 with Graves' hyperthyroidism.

CDR3 sequence (DNA): TGCGCCAGCAGCCAAGCTGGGGGTGTGGCCGGGGAGCTGTTTTTT. Protein: CASSQAGGVAGELFF. The chain has TRBV4-1 and TRBJ2-2; either TRBD1 or TRBD2 may fit D (5 bases each). Per the germline V gene, CDR1 is MGHRA and CDR2 is YSYEKL. The V gene lost 1 base and the J gene lost 6 bases, with 12 bases spanning the gap. This CDR3 comprises 15 residues.